The entry that follows covers one T cell receptor beta chain sequence. Its antigen remains unidentified. The data stem from a study of shared clonotypes between healthy human individuals. The overall study: CD4 naive cells filled three plates per donor, CD4 memory three, CD8 naive two and CD8 memory one.

The authors split each subset's genomic DNA evenly across several immunoSEQ plates. TCRdb's table, derived via immunoSEQ multiplex PCR, lists solely in-frame clones and lacks some. The data contain around 200,000 clones, over 85% of them singletons. Findings and caveats of the study: Naive subsets, compared against memory subsets, generally had larger estimated richness values. It was only blood that was sampled, and tissue repertoires likely differ.

CDR1 and CDR2 from the germline V gene are WNHNN and SYGVQD (reference sequence). The ends were cut back, 6 bases at V and 5 bases at J, with 18 bases in the middle. CDR3 size: 15 residues. The origin of this receptor is a woman in her 30s in good health. The sequenced sample was naive CD4+ T cells sorted from blood. Subset here: CD45RA+ positively selected. The gene calls are TRBV10-1 and TRBJ2-3, with D perhaps matching TRBD1 (5 bases). The CDR3 is CASSRGRGGRDTQYF. The CDR3 DNA is TGCGCCAGCAGCCGCGGAAGGGGCGGTCGAGATACGCAGTATTTT.